The 3 T cell receptor beta chains below were found in one sample sequenced in a study of shared clonotypes between healthy human individuals. The repertoire was sequenced with immunoSEQ multiplex PCR; TCRdb's copy has only in-frame clones and lacks some. The data show some 500,000 clones, almost 97% seen once. Sequencing was carried out using naive CD4+ T cells sorted from blood. As for subset: CD45RA+ positively selected. The origin of the receptors is a young woman in good health.

The rearrangement uses TRBV28 and TRBJ2-1; TRBD2 matches 7 bases. J lost 3 bases, V lost 1 base, and 3 bases had no gene match. Germline V CDR1 and CDR2: MDHEN, SYDVKM. This CDR3 comprises 15 residues. DNA of the CDR3: TGTGCCAGCAGTTTATTGAGCGGGAACTACAATGAGCAGTTCTTC. Its translation is CASSLLSGNYNEQFF. Looking up the rest from reference TRBV28 and TRBJ2-1 gives the full variable domain: DVKVTQSSRYLVKRTGEKVFLECVQDMDHENMFWYRQDPGLGLRLIYFSYDVKMKEKGDIPEGYSVSREKKERFSLILESASTNQTSMYLCASSLLSGNYNEQFFGPGTRLTVL.

The rearrangement uses TRBV28 and TRBJ1-2, with D possibly matching TRBD1 (5 bases). The germline V and J ends were trimmed by 8 bases and 2 bases, with 6 bases remaining between them. The germline V gene has CDR1 MDHEN and CDR2 SYDVKM. The CDR3 runs to 11 residues. CDR3 sequence (DNA): TGTGCCAGCGGGGGGAACTATGGCTACACCTTC. This sequence encodes CASGGNYGYTF.

The chain recombines TRBV19 with TRBJ1-2; D is unclear. Trimming took 1 base from V and 3 from J, leaving 12 bases between them. Germline values: CDR1 LNHDA, CDR2 SQIVND (reference sequence). The length of the CDR3 is 15 residues. The CDR3 loop is CASSIAPGSDYGYTF. The CDR3 DNA reads TGTGCCAGTAGTATAGCGCCGGGAAGTGACTATGGCTACACCTTC. Full variable domain (remainder filled in from reference TRBV19 and TRBJ1-2): DGGITQSPKYLFRKEGQNVTLSCEQNLNHDAMYWYRQDPGQGLRLIYYSQIVNDFQKGDIAEGYSVSREKKESFPLTVTSAQKNPTAFYLCASSIAPGSDYGYTFGSGTRLTVV.